This TCR beta chain was recovered during a study of blood T cell repertoires in COVID-19. Study at large: T cells, B-cell-depleted T cells, or PBMCs provided the cDNA or gDNA that served as material.

Study processing details: Scientists estimated how many nucleated cells there were by amplifying reference gene primers. Sequenced by immunoSEQ multiplex PCR; TCRdb stores in-frame clones only, minus some. V, J and clone size are taken as reported in that table, and D and trimming were inferred from the DNA itself. This sample has a few hundred thousand clones, with approximately 90% found just once. Participant ages covered about 18 to 100 years across about two dozen US areas. Individuals in the exposed group had encountered a COVID-19 case within 2 weeks preceding study entry. Regarding this clone: The identical CDR3 is also encoded by other nucleotide sequences in the sample.

Sample: PBMCs or T cells enriched from blood (not recorded which). The receptor was derived from a woman aged 40 to 50 who had been exposed to COVID-19.

CDR3 amino acids: CASSYSTGGNYGYTF. The CDR3 DNA sequence: TGTGCCAGCAGTTACTCGACAGGGGGTAACTATGGCTACACCTTC. This rearrangement joins TRBV6-5 to TRBJ1-2; 9 nucleotides line up with TRBD1. The CDR3 has 15 amino acids. The germline V gene has CDR1 MNHEY and CDR2 SVGAGI. With 0 bases clipped from V and 1 base from J, the junction kept 0 bases outside the gene matches.